This entry concerns a single TCR beta chain. Profiled with immunoSEQ multiplex PCR; TCRdb holds only in-frame clones, not every one. In the table there are about 160,000 clones, less than 95% of which are singletons. This CDR3 is built from 16 residues. The V end lost 6 bases, the J end lost 2 bases, and 17 bases lay between the germline ends. Per germline, CDR1 SGHAT and CDR2 FQNNGV. The data derive from a study of T cell responses to AZD1222 COVID-19 vaccine. Across the whole study: The analysis combined second doses at about 4 or about 12 weeks.

Sequenced here: peripheral blood, sampled on day 0 of AZD1222 vaccination. The gene calls are TRBV11-2 and TRBJ2-1; the D is unclear. This clonotype was sampled from an adult in good health. In DNA form, the CDR3 reads TGTGCCAGCAGATCCGTCTACCCGACCCCCTACAATGAGCAGTTCTTC. Translated: CASRSVYPTPYNEQFF.